One and the same sample provided the 10 T cell receptor beta chains below, sequenced in a study of blood T cell repertoires in COVID-19. The protocol was immunoSEQ multiplex PCR, while the TCRdb copy is restricted to in-frame clones and leaves out a portion. This table holds 100,000 to 150,000 clones, about 77% found once. Sequencing was done on a sample of peripheral blood. Every receptor here comes from a human donor in a cohort sampled during active COVID-19.

The rearrangement links TRBV2 to TRBJ1-6, with D perhaps matching TRBD1 (6 bases). The V gene's germline CDR1 is SNHLY and CDR2 FYNNEI. V lost 0 bases, J lost 7 bases, and 7 bases lay in between. The CDR3 extends over 14 amino acids. The CDR3 protein is CASSEATGNSPLHF. CDR3 DNA sequence: TGTGCCAGCAGTGAAGCCACAGGGAATTCACCCCTCCACTTT.

The chain carries TRBV4-1 and TRBJ1-5, with no clear D. Germline CDR1 and CDR2: MGHRA and YSYEKL. The V end lost 1 base, the J end lost 7 bases, and 11 bases lay between the germline ends. CDR3 size: 14 residues. CDR3 sequence (DNA): TGCGCCAGCAGCCAAGGCAGGTCTTGGCAGCCCCAGCATTTT. Translating gives CASSQGRSWQPQHF.

The CDR3 nucleotides read TGCGCCAGCAGCCCACCCGGAGGTTCCCCAAAACACAATGAGCAGTTCTTC. This translates into CASSPPGGSPKHNEQFF. J is TRBJ2-1 and V is TRBV4-1, with a weak D call TRBD2 (5 bases). V was shortened by 4 bases and J by 5 bases, with 21 bases between the two germline ends. This CDR3 has 17 amino acids. Germline CDR1 reads MGHRA; CDR2 reads YSYEKL.

This clone was observed a handful of times. This chain connects TRBV6-5 to TRBJ2-3, with 8 bases matching TRBD2. The CDR3 is 15 amino acids. Germline lookup yields CDR1 MNHEY and CDR2 SVGAGI. Trimming at V came to 4 bases and at J to 6 bases, leaving 9 bases not matched to a gene. CDR3 in amino acids: CASSSLNGGVDTQYF. The DNA for the CDR3 is TGTGCCAGCAGTTCCCTGAACGGGGGGGTGGATACGCAGTATTTT.

The CDR3 region is CASSSEENSPLHF. CDR3 nucleotide sequence: TGCGCCAGCAGCTCAGAGGAGAATTCACCCCTCCACTTT. V gene TRBV5-1 combines with J gene TRBJ1-6; D is ambiguous. Looked up from germline, CDR1 is SGHRS and CDR2 is YFSETQ. The CDR3 is 13 amino acids. V was trimmed by 3 bases and J by 7 bases, leaving 8 bases between them.

The chain uses TRBV19 and TRBJ1-1; 9 bases fit TRBD1. The V gene end was trimmed by 6 bases and the J gene end by 6 bases; junction bases not matched to a gene: 11. The CDR3 covers 15 residues. The germline V gene encodes CDR1 LNHDA and CDR2 SQIVND (reference sequence). In DNA, the CDR3 is TGTGCCAGTAGACGGGACAGGGCTCTGAGCGCTGAAGCTTTCTTT. Its protein product is CASRRDRALSAEAFF.

This sequence joins TRBV7-3 and TRBJ1-1, with 10 positions matching TRBD1. The trim removed 3 bases at V and 2 bases at J, leaving 3 bases unmatched. Germline CDR1 reads SGHTA; CDR2 reads FQGTGA. The CDR3 has 15 residues. In DNA form, the CDR3 reads TGTGCCAGCAGCTTGGGGACAGGGGCAAACACTGAAGCTTTCTTT. Encoded protein: CASSLGTGANTEAFF. Full variable domain (missing parts from reference TRBV7-3 and TRBJ1-1): GAGVSQTPSNKVTEKGKYVELRCDPISGHTALYWYRQSLGQGPEFLIYFQGTGAADDSGLPNDRFFAVRPEGSVSTLKIQRTERGDSAVYLCASSLGTGANTEAFFGQGTRLTVV.

This chain connects TRBV7-9 to TRBJ2-1; 12 bases align to TRBD1. The CDR3 loop spans 16 amino acids. After removal of 5 bases from V and 9 bases from J, the junction contained 11 bases not matched to a gene. Germline V gives CDR1 SEHNR, CDR2 FQNEAQ (reference sequence). This chain's CDR3 is CASSPTGTGGMGEQFF. CDR3 bases: TGTGCCAGCAGCCCGACCGGGACAGGGGGCATGGGTGAGCAGTTCTTC.

The genes are TRBV3-1 (or the pseudogene TRBV3-2) and TRBJ1-2; D is unresolved. Trimming took 6 bases from V and 3 from J, leaving 14 bases between them. Germline CDR1 and CDR2: LGHDT and YNNKEL (reference sequence). The CDR3 spans 14 residues. The CDR3 DNA reads as TGTGCCAGCAGTCGCCTAGGTGCTGACTATGGCTACACCTTC. Protein: CASSRLGADYGYTF.

This clone was counted between two and nine times. The chain links TRBV6-6 to TRBJ1-1, with 8 positions matching TRBD1. Germline trimming cut 6 bases from V and 6 bases from J; bases unmatched to any gene: 6. Germline V CDR1 and CDR2: MNHNY, SVGAGI (reference sequence). There are 13 residues in the CDR3. The CDR3 reads CASSQTGGSEAFF. CDR3 bases: TGTGCCAGCAGCCAAACAGGGGGATCTGAAGCTTTCTTT.